This T cell receptor (beta chain) appears in the sequencing data of a study of Ad26.COV2.S vaccination and SARS-CoV-2 variants. In the study overall: Within the COV1001 Ad26.COV2.S trial arm, the donor was enrolled. Ad26.COV2.S shots went into the muscle once or twice, 56 days apart.

Notes on this clone: What it recognizes is unknown.

Study-level results: Spike-specific TCR breadth was greater after Ad26.COV2.S than placebo. Marked by substantial breadth, spike-specific CD8+ and CD4+ T cell responses were reportedly seen after vaccination.

TCRdb's table, derived via immunoSEQ multiplex PCR, lists solely in-frame clones and lacks some. Among approximately 460,000 clones, roughly 87% were seen once, and the ten largest hold 1.7%. Treatment defined: approximately 18 received Ad26.COV2.S at low or high dose, single or two shots; about 5 received placebo; per-sample allocation not given. Sampling was performed 63 days after the first vaccine or placebo injection. V lost 5 bases, J lost 5 bases, and 15 bases lay in between. Germline V lookup: CDR1 LGHDT, CDR2 YNNKEL (reference sequence). The CDR3 covers 14 residues. The sequence derives from a person between 18 and 65 years old who received the Ad26.COV2.S COVID-19 vaccine or a placebo. The source material was peripheral blood, sampled in a trial of Ad26.COV2.S vaccine versus placebo. V usage is TRBV3-1 (or the pseudogene TRBV3-2) and J usage is TRBJ1-1; D gene ambiguous. CDR3 sequence (DNA): TGTGCCAGCAGCTTCGGACGGTACGGGACTGAAGCTTTCTTT. Residues: CASSFGRYGTEAFF.